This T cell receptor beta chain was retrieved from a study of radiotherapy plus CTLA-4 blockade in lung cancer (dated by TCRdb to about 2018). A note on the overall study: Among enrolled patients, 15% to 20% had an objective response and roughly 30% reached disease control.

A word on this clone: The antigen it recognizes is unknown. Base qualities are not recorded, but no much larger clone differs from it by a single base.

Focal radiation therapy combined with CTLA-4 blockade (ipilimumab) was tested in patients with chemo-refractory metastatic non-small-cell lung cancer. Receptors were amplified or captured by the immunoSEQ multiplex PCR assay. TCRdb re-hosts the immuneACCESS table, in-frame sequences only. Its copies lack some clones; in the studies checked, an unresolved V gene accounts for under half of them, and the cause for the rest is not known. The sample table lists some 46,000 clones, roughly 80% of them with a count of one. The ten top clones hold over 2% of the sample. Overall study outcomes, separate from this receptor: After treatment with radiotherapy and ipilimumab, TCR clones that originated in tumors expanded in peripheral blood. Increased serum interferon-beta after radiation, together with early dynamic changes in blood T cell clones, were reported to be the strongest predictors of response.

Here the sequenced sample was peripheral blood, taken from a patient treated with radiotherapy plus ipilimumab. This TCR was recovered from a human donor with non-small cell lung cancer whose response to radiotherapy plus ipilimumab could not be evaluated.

The sequence in DNA is TGTGCCAGCAGGGAGGGCACACAGGGGGCTAATTATAATTCACCCCTCCACTTT. Its coded protein is CASREGTQGANYNSPLHF. The chain is assembled from TRBV9 and TRBJ1-6, with TRBD1 matching 9 junction bases. Ends trimmed: V by 5 bases, J by 4 bases; bases unmatched to a gene: 13. From a lookup of the germline V gene, CDR1 and CDR2 are SGDLS and YYNGEE. From cysteine to phenylalanine, the CDR3 is 18 amino acids long. Only CDR3 DNA is held: 54 bases, read in frame from base 1.